The rows below give T cell receptor beta chains drawn from one sample of a study of blood T cell repertoires in COVID-19. Data came from immunoSEQ multiplex PCR; TCRdb stores just in-frame clones and leaves some out. The table has more than 200,000 clones, around 90% seen once; the top ten hold about 10%. Material for sequencing was PBMCs or T cells enriched from blood (not recorded which). The origin of the receptors is a man between 25 and 39 years old who had recovered from COVID-19. Each CDR3 is given without its conserved first and last residue. Fields, in order: V gene, CDR3 protein.

V gene: TRBV10-3; CDR3 protein: AIAAGLVAASNYGYT
V gene: TRBV7-2; CDR3 protein: ASSPGRTGEQF
V gene: TRBV12-3/TRBV12-4; CDR3 protein: ASSLWAPRGEA
V gene: TRBV29-1; CDR3 protein: SVLGTEQGAGELF
V gene: TRBV30; CDR3 protein: ALTYFTGTGELF
V gene: TRBV5-4; CDR3 protein: ASSPATNEKLF
V gene: TRBV6-5; CDR3 protein: ASRLAGLSTDTQY
V gene: TRBV25-1; CDR3 protein: ASSELGKGQEGEKLF
V gene: TRBV7-2; CDR3 protein: ASSLGQGSNQPQH
V gene: TRBV19; CDR3 protein: ASQKQYLNTEAF
V gene: TRBV27; CDR3 protein: ASSPLLDTTGELF
V gene: TRBV5-1; CDR3 protein: ASSFIGVTEAF
V gene: TRBV5-1; CDR3 protein: ASSLEGQNTGELF
V gene: TRBV27; CDR3 protein: ASRASPPKAKNIQY
V gene: TRBV5-6; CDR3 protein: ASSDRTLRRGEQY